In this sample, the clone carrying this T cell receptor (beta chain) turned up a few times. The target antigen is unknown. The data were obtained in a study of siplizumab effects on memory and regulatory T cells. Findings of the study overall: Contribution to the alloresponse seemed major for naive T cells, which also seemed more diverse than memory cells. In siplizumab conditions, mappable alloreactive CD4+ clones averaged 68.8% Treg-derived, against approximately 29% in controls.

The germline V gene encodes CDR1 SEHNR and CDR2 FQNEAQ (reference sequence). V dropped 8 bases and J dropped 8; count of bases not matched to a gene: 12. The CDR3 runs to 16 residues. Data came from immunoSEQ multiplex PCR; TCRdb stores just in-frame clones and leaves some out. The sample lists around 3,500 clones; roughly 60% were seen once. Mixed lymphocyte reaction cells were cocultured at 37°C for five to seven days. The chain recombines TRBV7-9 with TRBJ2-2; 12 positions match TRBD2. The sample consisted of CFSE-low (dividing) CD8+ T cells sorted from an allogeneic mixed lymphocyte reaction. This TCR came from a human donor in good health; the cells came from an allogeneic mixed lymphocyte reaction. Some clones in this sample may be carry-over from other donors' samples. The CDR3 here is CASPPLAGGPTGELFF. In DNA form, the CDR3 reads TGTGCCAGCCCCCCCCTAGCGGGAGGGCCAACGGGGGAGCTGTTTTTT.